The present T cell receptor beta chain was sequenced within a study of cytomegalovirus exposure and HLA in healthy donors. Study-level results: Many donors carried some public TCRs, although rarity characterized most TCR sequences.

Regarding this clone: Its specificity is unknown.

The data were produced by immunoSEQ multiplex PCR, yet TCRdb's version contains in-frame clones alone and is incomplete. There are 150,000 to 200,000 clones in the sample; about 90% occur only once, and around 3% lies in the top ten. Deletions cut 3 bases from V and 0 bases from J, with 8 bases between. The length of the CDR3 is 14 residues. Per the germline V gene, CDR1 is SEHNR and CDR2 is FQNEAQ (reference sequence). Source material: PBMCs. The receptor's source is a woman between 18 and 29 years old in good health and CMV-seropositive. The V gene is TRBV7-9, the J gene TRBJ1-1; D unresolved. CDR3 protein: CASSLGSMNTEAFF. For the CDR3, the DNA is TGTGCCAGCAGCTTGGGCAGCATGAACACTGAAGCTTTCTTT.